This T cell receptor beta chain stems from a study of blood T cell repertoires in COVID-19. Study as a whole: T cells, B-cell-depleted T cells, or PBMCs provided the cDNA or gDNA that served as material.

Under the authors' procedure: Reference gene primer amplification gave estimated nucleated cell counts. Sequencing was performed with immunoSEQ multiplex PCR; in TCRdb, only in-frame clones are kept and a portion is missing. V and J calls and clone size are those listed in that table; D and trimming were worked out from the DNA. Among some 220,000 clones listed, 75% to 85% were seen once. V dropped 3 bases and J dropped 0; count of bases not matched to a gene: 5. The CDR3 consists of 15 residues. Germline V gives CDR1 SGHDT, CDR2 YYEEEE. The gene calls are TRBV5-6 and TRBJ2-7, with 8 bases aligning to TRBD1. The sequence was obtained from a man aged 45 to 65 with active or convalescent COVID-19. Material for sequencing was peripheral blood. The chain's CDR3 is CASSSQGAFSYEQYV. The CDR3 coding sequence is TGTGCCAGCAGCTCTCAGGGGGCCTTCTCCTACGAGCAGTACGTC.